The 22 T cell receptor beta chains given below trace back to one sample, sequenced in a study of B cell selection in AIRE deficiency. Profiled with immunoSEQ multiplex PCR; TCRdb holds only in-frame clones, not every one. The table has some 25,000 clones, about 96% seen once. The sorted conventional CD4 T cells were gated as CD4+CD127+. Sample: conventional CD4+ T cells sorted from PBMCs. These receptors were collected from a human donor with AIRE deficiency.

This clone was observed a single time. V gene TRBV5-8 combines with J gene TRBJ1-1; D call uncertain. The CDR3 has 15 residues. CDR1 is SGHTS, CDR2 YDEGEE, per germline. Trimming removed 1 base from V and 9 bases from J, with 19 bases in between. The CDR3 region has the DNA TGTGCCAGCAGCTTGTCTGTGGAACAGAGAGGCAAAGCTTTCTTT. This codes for CASSLSVEQRGKAFF.

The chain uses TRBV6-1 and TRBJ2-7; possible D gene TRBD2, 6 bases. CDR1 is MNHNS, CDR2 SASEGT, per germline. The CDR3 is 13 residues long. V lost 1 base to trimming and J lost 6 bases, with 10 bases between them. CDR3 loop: CASSEGPGSEQYF. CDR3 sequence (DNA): TGTGCCAGCAGTGAAGGACCCGGGAGCGAGCAGTACTTC.

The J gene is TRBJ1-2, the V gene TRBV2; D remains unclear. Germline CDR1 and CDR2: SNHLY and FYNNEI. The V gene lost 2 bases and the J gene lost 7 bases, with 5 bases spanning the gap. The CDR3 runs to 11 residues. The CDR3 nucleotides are TGTGCCAGCAGTGAATGGGGTGGCTACACCTTC. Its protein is CASSEWGGYTF.

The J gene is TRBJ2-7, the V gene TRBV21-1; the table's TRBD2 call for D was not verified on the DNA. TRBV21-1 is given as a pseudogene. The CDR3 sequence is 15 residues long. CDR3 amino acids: CASSKRLAVLWEQYF. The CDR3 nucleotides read TGTGCCAGCAGCAAAAGGCTAGCCGTTTTGTGGGAGCAGTACTTC.

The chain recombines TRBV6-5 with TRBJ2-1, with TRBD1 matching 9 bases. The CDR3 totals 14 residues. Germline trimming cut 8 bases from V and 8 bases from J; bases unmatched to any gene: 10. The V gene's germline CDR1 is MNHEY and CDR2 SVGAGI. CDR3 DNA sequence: TGTGCCAGCCGAACAGGGGGCGAACCCCATGAGCAGTTCTTC. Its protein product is CASRTGGEPHEQFF.

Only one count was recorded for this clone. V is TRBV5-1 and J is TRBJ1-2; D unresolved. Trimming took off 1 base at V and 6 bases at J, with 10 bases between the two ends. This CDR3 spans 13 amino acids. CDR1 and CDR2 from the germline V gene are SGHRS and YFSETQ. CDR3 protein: CASSLRLVNGYTF. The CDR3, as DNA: TGCGCCAGCAGCTTGAGGCTGGTCAATGGCTACACCTTC.

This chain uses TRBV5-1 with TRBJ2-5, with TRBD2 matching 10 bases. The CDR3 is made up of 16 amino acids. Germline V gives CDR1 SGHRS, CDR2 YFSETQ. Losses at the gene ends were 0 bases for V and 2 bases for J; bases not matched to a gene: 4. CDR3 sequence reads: CASSLGASGGQETQYF. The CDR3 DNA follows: TGCGCCAGCAGCTTGGGAGCTAGCGGGGGTCAAGAGACCCAGTACTTC.

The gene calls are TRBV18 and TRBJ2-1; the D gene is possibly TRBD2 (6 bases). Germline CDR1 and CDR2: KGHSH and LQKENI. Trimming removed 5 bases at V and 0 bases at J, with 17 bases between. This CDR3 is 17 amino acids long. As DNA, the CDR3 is TGTGCCAGCTCATCAACAGTGTCCGGGAGCTCCTACAATGAGCAGTTCTTC. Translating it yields CASSSTVSGSSYNEQFF.

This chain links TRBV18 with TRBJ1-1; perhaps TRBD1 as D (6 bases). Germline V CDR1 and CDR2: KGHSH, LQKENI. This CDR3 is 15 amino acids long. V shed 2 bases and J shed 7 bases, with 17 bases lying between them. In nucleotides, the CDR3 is TGTGCCAGCTCACCAACGGGCGGGGGGGGCGTTGAAGCTTTCTTT. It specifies CASSPTGGGGVEAFF.

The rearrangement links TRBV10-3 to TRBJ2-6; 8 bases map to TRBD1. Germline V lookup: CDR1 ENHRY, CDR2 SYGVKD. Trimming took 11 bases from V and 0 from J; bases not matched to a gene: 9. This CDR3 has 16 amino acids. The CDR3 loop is CASTWDRSSGANVLTF. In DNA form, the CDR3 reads TGTGCCTCAACATGGGACAGGAGCTCTGGGGCCAACGTCCTGACTTTC.

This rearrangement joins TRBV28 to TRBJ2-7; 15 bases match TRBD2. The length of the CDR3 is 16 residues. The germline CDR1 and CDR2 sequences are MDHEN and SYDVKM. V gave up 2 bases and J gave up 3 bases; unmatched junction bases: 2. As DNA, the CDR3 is TGTGCCAGCAGTTTAGGACTAGCGGGAGGGCTCTACGAGCAGTACTTC. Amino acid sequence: CASSLGLAGGLYEQYF.

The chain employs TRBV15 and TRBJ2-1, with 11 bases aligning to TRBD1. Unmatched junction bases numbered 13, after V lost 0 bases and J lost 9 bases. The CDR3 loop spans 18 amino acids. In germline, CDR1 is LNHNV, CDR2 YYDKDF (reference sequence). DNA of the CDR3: TGTGCCACCAGCAGAGATCCCGGGACAGGGGGAGCGTATGGTGAGCAGTTCTTC. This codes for CATSRDPGTGGAYGEQFF.

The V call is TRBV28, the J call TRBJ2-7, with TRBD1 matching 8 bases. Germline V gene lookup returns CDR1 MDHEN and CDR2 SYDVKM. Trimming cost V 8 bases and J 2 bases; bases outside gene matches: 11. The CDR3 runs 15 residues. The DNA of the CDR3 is TGTGCCAGCGCGTCTCAGGGGGCTAAAGCCTACGAGCAGTACTTC. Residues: CASASQGAKAYEQYF.

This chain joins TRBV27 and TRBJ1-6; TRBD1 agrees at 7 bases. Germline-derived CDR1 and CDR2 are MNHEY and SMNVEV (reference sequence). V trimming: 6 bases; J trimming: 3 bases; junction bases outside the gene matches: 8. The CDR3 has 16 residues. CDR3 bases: TGTGCCAGCAGGCTCGACAGGGAGAACTATAATTCACCCCTCCACTTT. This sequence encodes CASRLDRENYNSPLHF.

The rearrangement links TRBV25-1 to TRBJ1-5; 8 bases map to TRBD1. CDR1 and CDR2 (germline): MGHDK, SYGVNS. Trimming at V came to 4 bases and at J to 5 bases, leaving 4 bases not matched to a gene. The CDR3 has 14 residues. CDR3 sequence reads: CASSVGQGDQPQHF. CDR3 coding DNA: TGTGCCAGCAGTGTAGGACAGGGAGATCAGCCCCAGCATTTT.

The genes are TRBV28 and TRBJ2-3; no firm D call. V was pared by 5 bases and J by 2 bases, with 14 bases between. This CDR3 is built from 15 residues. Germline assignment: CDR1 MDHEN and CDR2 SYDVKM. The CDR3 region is CASSPPSVFTDTQYF. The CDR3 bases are TGTGCCAGCAGTCCCCCTTCAGTGTTCACAGATACGCAGTATTTT.

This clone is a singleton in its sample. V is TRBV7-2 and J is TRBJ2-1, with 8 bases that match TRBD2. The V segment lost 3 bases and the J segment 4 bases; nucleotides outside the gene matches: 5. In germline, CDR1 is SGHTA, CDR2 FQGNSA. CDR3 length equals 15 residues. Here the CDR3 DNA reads TGTGCCAGCAGCTTCCTAAGCGGGAGTTACAATGAGCAGTTCTTC. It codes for CASSFLSGSYNEQFF.

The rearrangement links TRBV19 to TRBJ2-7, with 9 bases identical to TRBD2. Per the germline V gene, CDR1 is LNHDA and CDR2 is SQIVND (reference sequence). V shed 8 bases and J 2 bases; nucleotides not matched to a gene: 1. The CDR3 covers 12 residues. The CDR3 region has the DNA TGTGCCAGTTCTAGCGGGACCTACGAGCAGTACTTC. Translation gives CASSSGTYEQYF.

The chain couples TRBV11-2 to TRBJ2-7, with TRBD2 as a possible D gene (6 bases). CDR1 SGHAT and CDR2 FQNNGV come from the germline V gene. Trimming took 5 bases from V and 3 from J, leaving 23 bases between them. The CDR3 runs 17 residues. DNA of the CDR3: TGTGCCAGCAGCCCGAGGGGACCTAGCGATTCGGTCTACGAGCAGTACTTC. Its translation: CASSPRGPSDSVYEQYF.

The CDR3 DNA reads as TGTGCCAGCAGTGTTACCGGGACAGTCCACATTCAGTACTTC. Translating it yields CASSVTGTVHIQYF. V usage is TRBV28 and J usage is TRBJ2-4; TRBD1 aligns across 7 bases. This CDR3 region has 14 residues. Germline loops: CDR1 MDHEN, CDR2 SYDVKM. With 5 bases clipped from V and 8 bases from J, the junction kept 9 bases outside the gene matches.

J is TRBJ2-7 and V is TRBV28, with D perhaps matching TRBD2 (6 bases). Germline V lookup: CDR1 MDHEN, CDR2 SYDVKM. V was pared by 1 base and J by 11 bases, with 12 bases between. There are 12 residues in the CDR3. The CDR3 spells CASSLLWGGEYF. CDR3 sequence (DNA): TGTGCCAGCAGTTTATTATGGGGCGGGGAGTACTTC.

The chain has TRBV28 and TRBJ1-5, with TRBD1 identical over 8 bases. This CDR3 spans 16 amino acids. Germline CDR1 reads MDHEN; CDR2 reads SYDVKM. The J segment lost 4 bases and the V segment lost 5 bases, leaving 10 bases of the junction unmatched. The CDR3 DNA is TGTGCCAGCAGTCCAACGACAGGGGCGCAAAATCAGCCCCAGCATTTT. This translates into CASSPTTGAQNQPQHF.